A selection of T cell receptor beta chains follows, all from one sample in a study of blood T cell repertoires in COVID-19. Sequencing was performed with immunoSEQ multiplex PCR; in TCRdb, only in-frame clones are kept and a portion is missing. The sample lists under 300,000 clones; 70% to 85% were seen once. The specimen sequenced was PBMCs or T cells enriched from blood (not recorded which). These receptors originate from a man aged 40-49 years who had recovered from COVID-19. Both conserved end residues are part of each CDR3. The order of the fields is clone size, V gene, J gene, D gene, CDR3 DNA, CDR3 protein. A D gene is named only where the DNA matches it firmly. Some rows mark clone size as missing; the rest say once, few, many or name a class of expanded clone.

-,TRBV4-1,TRBJ1-1,-,TGCGCCAGCAGCCGCCATCCAGACATGAACACTGAAGCTTTCTTT,CASSRHPDMNTEAFF
-,TRBV2,TRBJ2-1,-,TGTGCCAGCAGTACCGTCAGCTTGGGGCTTAATGAGCAGTTCTTC,CASSTVSLGLNEQFF
-,TRBV19,TRBJ2-2,-,TGTGCCAGTAGTATAATCGAAAAGGGGGTCGGGGAGCTGTTTTTT,CASSIIEKGVGELFF
-,TRBV27,TRBJ1-1,-,TGTGCCAGCAGTTGGGGCGTAGGAAACACTGAAGCTTTCTTT,CASSWGVGNTEAFF
-,TRBV5-1,TRBJ1-5,TRBD1,TGCGCCAGCAGCCAGACAGGGAACAGCAATCAGCCCCAGCATTTT,CASSQTGNSNQPQHF
-,TRBV19,TRBJ1-5,-,TGTGCCAGTAGTATAGAGGGGGGGAATCAGCCCCAGCATTTT,CASSIEGGNQPQHF
once,TRBV5-1,TRBJ2-1,TRBD2,TGCGCCAGCAGCTTGAGCGGGGTAAATGAGCAGTTCTTC,CASSLSGVNEQFF
-,TRBV5-5,TRBJ2-1,-,TGTGCCAGCAATGACGCAGGGTCCTACAATGAGCAGTTCTTC,CASNDAGSYNEQFF
-,TRBV7-9,TRBJ1-5,-,TGTGCCAGCAGCTTAGGGCGGGAGAGGGGGCCCCAGCATTTT,CASSLGRERGPQHF
-,TRBV6-2/TRBV6-3,TRBJ1-1,-,TGTGCCAGCAGTCTCGGGACATGGTATATGAACACTGAAGCTTTCTTT,CASSLGTWYMNTEAFF
-,TRBV7-6,TRBJ1-4,-,TGTGCCAGCAGCTTAATGTCAGGGATAAATGAAAAACTGTTTTTT,CASSLMSGINEKLFF